This T cell receptor (beta chain) was identified in a study of cytomegalovirus exposure and HLA in healthy donors. Looking at the study overall: The same platform was used for the roughly 120 validation repertoires as for the approximately 730 first-cohort repertoires, as reported in a later analysis. Study findings and constraints: The tendency of first-cohort TCR clusters to co-occur in the 120 or so validation repertoires was the finding of a later analysis. The majority of TCR sequences were rare, yet some public TCRs appeared in many donors. Overall, approximately 150 TCR beta chains were annotated as cytomegalovirus-associated.

In this sample, this clone turned up a few times. Its antigen is unidentified. The protocol was immunoSEQ multiplex PCR, while the TCRdb copy is restricted to in-frame clones and leaves out a portion. Among some 170,000 clones listed, approximately 87% were seen once. The CDR3 is made up of 13 amino acids. Germline CDR1 reads MNHEY; CDR2 reads SMNVEV (reference sequence). The ends lost 5 bases at V and 8 bases at J; junction bases unmatched: 8. This chain connects TRBV27 to TRBJ1-2; 7 nucleotides agree with TRBD1. This TCR was sampled from a woman in her 30s in good health and CMV-seronegative. Material: PBMCs. The CDR3 DNA reads TGTGCCAGCAGTACCCGACAGGGAGGCGGCTACACCTTC. Translated, it gives CASSTRQGGGYTF.